The source of this T cell receptor beta chain is a study of monozygotic twins with inflammatory bowel disease. The CDR3 extends over 15 amino acids. Germline V gene sequence: CDR1 SGHRS, CDR2 YFSETQ. TCRdb reprocessed the 5' RACE reads, with one entry per CDR3 protein and no DNA. The sample table includes 300,000 to 350,000 distinct CDR3 sequences. Input material: blood. The genes are TRBV5-1 and TRBJ2-6; the D call from TCRdb, TRBD2, cannot be confirmed without DNA. This clonotype was obtained from a human donor with ulcerative colitis or Crohn's disease, or a healthy co-twin of an affected twin (not recorded which). CDR3 loop: CASSSRAAGANVLTF. The entire variable domain, with the rest obtained from reference TRBV5-1 and TRBJ2-6, is as follows: KAGVTQTPRYLIKTRGQQVTLSCSPISGHRSVSWYQQTPGQGLQFLFEYFSETQRNKGNFPGRFSGRQFSNSRSEMNVSTLELGDSALYLCASSSRAAGANVLTFGAGSRLTVL.